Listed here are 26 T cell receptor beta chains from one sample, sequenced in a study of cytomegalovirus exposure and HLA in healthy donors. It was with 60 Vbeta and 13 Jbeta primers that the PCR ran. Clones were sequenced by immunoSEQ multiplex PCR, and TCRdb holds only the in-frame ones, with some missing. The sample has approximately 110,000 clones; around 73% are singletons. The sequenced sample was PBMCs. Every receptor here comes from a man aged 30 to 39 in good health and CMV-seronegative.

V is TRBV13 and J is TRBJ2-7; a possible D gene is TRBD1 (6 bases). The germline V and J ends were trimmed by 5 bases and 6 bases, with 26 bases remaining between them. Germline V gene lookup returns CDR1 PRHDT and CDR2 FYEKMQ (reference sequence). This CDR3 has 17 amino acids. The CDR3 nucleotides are TGTGCCAGCAGCGGCCCCAACCGGATATGGGGGACACTCGAGCAGTACTTC. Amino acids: CASSGPNRIWGTLEQYF.

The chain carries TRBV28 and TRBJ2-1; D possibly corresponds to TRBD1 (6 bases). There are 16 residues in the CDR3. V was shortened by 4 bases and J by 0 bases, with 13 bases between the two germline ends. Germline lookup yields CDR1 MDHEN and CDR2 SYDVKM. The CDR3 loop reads CASSSRQVSSYNEQFF. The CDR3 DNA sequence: TGTGCCAGCAGTTCGCGACAGGTTTCCTCCTACAATGAGCAGTTCTTC.

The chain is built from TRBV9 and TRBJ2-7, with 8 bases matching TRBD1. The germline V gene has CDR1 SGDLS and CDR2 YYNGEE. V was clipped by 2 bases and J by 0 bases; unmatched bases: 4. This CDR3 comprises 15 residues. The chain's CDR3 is CASSVGQGASYEQYF. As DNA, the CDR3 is TGTGCCAGCAGCGTGGGTCAGGGGGCCTCCTACGAGCAGTACTTC.

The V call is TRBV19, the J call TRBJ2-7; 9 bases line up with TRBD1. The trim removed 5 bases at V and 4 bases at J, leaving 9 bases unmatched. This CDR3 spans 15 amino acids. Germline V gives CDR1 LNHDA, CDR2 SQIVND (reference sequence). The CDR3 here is CASSRRTGVGYEQYF. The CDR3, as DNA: TGTGCCAGTAGTCGACGGACAGGGGTAGGGTACGAGCAGTACTTC.

The CDR3 bases are TGTGCCAGCAGTCCACTACACGGGAAGACCCAGTACTTC. Translated: CASSPLHGKTQYF. This chain uses TRBV27 with TRBJ2-5; D may be TRBD2 (5 bases). The CDR3 covers 13 residues. Per germline, CDR1 MNHEY and CDR2 SMNVEV (reference sequence). Trimming pared 5 bases from V and 6 bases from J, leaving 13 bases between.

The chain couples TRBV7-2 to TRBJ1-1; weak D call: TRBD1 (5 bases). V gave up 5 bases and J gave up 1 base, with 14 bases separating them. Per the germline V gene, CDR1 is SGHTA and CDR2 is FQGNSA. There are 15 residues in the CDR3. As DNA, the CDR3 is TGTGCCAGCAGCCCCCGCGGGGACGGGAACACTGAAGCTTTCTTT. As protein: CASSPRGDGNTEAFF.

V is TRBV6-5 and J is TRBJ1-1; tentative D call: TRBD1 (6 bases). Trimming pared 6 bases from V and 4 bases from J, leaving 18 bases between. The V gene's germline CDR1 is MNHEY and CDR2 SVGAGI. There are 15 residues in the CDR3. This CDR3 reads CASRGRGGLVTEAFF. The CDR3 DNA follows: TGTGCCAGCAGGGGGAGGGGGGGCTTGGTCACTGAAGCTTTCTTT.

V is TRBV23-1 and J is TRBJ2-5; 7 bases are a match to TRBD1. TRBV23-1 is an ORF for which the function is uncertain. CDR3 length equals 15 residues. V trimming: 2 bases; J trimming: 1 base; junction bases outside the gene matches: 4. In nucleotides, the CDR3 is TGCGCCAGCAGTCAACCGGGACAGCTCCAAGAGACCCAGTACTTC. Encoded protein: CASSQPGQLQETQYF.

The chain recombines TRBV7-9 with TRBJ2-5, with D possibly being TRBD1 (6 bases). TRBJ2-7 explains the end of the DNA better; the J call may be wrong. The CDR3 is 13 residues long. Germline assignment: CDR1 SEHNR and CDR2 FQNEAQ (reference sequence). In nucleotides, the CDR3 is TGTGCCAGCAGACAGGGAGTATTCCACGAGCAGTACTTC. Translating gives CASRQGVFHEQYF.

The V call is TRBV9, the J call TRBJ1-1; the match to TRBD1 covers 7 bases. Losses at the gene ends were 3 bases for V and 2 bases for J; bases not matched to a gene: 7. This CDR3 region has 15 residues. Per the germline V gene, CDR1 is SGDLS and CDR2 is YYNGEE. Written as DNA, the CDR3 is TGTGCCAGCAGCGAAAAGGGACAGCTAAACACTGAAGCTTTCTTT. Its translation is CASSEKGQLNTEAFF.

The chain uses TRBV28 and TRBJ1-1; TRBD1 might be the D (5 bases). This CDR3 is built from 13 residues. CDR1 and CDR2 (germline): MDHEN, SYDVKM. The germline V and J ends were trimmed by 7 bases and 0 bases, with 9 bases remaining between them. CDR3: CASKGAMNTEAFF. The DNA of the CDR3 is TGTGCCAGCAAAGGGGCAATGAACACTGAAGCTTTCTTT.

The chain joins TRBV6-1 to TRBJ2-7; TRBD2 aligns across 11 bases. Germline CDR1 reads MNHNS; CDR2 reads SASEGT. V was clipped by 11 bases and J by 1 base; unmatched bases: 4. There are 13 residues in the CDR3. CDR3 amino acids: CACGLAGSYEQYF. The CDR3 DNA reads TGTGCCTGCGGACTAGCGGGTTCCTACGAGCAGTACTTC.

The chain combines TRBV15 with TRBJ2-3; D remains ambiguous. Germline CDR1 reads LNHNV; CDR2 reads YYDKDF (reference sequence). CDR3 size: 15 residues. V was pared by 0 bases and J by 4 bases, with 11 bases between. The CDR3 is CATSREYSTADTQYF. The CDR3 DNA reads TGTGCCACCAGCAGAGAATATTCCACTGCAGATACGCAGTATTTT.

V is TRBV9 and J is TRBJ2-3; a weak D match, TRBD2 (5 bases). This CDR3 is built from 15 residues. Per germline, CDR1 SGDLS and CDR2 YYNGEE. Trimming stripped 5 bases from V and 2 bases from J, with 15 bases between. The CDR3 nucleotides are TGTGCCAGCAGAGCCAGAAGCGGCACCACAGATACGCAGTATTTT. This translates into CASRARSGTTDTQYF.

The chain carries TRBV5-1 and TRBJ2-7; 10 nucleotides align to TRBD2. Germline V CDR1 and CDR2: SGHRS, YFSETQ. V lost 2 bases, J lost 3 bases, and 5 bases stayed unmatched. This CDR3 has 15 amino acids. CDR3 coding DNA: TGCGCCAGCAGCTTACTAGCGGGACCGATCTACGAGCAGTACTTC. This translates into CASSLLAGPIYEQYF.

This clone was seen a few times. CDR3 coding DNA: TGTGCCAGCAGGTTGGGGGGGGGCCGATCCTACGAGCAGTACTTC. Protein: CASRLGGGRSYEQYF. The rearrangement uses TRBV7-2 and TRBJ2-7; the D gene is possibly TRBD2 (7 bases). Per the germline V gene, CDR1 is SGHTA and CDR2 is FQGNSA. V lost 6 bases and J lost 1, with 16 bases in between. The CDR3 is made up of 15 amino acids.

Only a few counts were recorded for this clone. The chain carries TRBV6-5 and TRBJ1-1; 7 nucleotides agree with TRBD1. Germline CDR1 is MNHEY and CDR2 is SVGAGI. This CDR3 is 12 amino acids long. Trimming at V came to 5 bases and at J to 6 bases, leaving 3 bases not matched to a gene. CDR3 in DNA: TGTGCCAGCAGTAAAGACAGGGCTGAAGCTTTCTTT. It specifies CASSKDRAEAFF.

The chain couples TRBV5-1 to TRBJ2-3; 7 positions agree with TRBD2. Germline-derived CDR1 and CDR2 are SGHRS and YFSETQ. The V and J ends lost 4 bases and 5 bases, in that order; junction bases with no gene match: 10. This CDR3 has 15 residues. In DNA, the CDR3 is TGCGCCAGCAGCGTAGCGGGTCCAGGGCTAGATACGCAGTATTTT. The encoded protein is CASSVAGPGLDTQYF.

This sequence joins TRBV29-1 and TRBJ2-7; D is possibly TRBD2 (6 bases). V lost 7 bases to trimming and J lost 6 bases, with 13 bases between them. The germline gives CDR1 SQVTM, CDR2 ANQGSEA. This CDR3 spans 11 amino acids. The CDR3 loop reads CSGGGAGEQYF. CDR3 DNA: TGCAGCGGGGGCGGGGCGGGCGAGCAGTACTTC.

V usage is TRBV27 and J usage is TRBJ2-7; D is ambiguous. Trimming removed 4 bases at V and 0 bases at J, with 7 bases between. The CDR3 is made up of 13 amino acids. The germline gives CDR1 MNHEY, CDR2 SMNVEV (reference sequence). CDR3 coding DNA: TGTGCCAGCAGTTCAGGATTCTCCTACGAGCAGTACTTC. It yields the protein CASSSGFSYEQYF.

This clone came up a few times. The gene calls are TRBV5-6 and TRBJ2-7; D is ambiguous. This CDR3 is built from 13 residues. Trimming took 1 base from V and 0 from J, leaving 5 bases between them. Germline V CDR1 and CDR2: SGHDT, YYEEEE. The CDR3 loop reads CASSLWSSYEQYF. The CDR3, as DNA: TGTGCCAGCAGCTTGTGGAGCTCCTACGAGCAGTACTTC.

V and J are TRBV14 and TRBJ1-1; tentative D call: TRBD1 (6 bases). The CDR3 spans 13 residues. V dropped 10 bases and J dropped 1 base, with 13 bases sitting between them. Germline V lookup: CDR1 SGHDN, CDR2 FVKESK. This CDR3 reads CATRGHPNTEAFF. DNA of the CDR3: TGTGCCACTAGGGGACATCCGAACACTGAAGCTTTCTTT.

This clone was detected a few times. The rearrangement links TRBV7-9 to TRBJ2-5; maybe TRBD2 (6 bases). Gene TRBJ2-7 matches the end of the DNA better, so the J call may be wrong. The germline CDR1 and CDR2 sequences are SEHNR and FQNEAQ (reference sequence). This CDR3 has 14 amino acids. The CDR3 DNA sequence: TGTGCCAGCAGCTTCAGCGGGCGCCCCTACGAGCAGTACTTC. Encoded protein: CASSFSGRPYEQYF.

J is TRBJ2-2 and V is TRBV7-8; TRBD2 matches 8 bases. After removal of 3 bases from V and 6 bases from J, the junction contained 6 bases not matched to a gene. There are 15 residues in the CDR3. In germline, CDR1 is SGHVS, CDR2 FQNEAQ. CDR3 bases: TGTGCCAGCAGCTTTCAGACCGGGAGGGCCGGGGAGCTGTTTTTT. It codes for CASSFQTGRAGELFF. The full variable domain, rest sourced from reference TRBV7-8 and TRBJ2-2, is GAGVSQSPRYKVAKRGQDVALRCDPISGHVSLFWYQQALGQGPEFLTYFQNEAQLDKSGLPSDRFFAERPEGSVSTLKIQRTQQEDSAVYLCASSFQTGRAGELFFGEGSRLTVL.

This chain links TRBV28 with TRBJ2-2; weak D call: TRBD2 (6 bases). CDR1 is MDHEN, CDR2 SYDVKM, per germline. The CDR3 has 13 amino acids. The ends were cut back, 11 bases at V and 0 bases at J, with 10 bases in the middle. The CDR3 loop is CAVGGTNTGELFF. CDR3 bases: TGTGCCGTCGGGGGAACGAACACCGGGGAGCTGTTTTTT.

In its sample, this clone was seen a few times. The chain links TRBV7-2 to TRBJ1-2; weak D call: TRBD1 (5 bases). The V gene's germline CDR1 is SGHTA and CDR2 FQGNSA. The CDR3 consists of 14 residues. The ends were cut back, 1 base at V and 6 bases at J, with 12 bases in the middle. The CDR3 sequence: CASSLVSQGHGYTF. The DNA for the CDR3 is TGTGCCAGCAGCTTAGTTTCCCAGGGCCATGGCTACACCTTC.